This TCR beta chain was sequenced for a study of radiotherapy plus CTLA-4 blockade in lung cancer. Focal radiation and CTLA-4 blockade (ipilimumab) were tested in chemo-refractory metastatic non-small-cell lung cancer patients. As to this clone: Antigen specificity is unknown.

Produced via immunoSEQ multiplex PCR; TCRdb's table is partial and in-frame only. Of about 60,000 clones detected, roughly 76% appear once; the ten largest clones hold 2.9%. The study's findings and limits: Among reported predictors of response, early blood T cell clone dynamics with interferon-beta performed best.

CDR1 and CDR2 (germline): SQVTM, ANQGSEA. The CDR3 consists of 14 residues. Germline trimming cut 6 bases from V and 6 bases from J; bases unmatched to any gene: 10. This chain connects TRBV29-1 to TRBJ2-3; 9 bases map to TRBD2. The sample in question was peripheral blood, obtained from a patient treated with radiotherapy plus ipilimumab. This TCR derives from a human donor with non-small cell lung cancer who had a complete response to radiotherapy plus ipilimumab. DNA for the CDR3: TGCAGCGTCCTGGCGGGGGGGGAGGGGGATACGCAGTATTTT. Residues: CSVLAGGEGDTQYF.